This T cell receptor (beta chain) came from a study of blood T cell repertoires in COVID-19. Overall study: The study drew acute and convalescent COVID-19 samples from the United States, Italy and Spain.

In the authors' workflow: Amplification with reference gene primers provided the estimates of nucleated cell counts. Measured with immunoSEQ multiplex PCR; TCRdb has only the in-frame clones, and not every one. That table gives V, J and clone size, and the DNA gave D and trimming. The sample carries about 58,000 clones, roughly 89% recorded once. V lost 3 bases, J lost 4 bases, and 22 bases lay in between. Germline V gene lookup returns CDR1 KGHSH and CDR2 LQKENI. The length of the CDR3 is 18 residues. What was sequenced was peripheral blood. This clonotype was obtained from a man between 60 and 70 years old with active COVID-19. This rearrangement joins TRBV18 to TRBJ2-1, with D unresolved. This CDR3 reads CASSPVDNHAFLYNEQFF. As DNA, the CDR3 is TGTGCCAGCTCACCGGTCGATAACCACGCGTTCCTATACAATGAGCAGTTCTTC.